This T cell receptor (beta chain) was found in a study of Graves' ophthalmopathy and Graves' hyperthyroidism. Study-wide points: Using a 13-signature model, the authors split ophthalmopathy from stable hyperthyroidism, with 85% to 90% sensitivity and around 76% specificity. Most expanded clonotypes in thyroid above 0.001 frequency also showed up in blood.

In this cohort, patients with other autoimmune diseases, uncontrolled infections, pregnancy or lactation were excluded. Orbital computed tomography and thyroid ultrasound, along with TRAb, serum thyroxine and clinical symptoms, underpinned diagnosis. Beta-chain TCR CDR3 regions were amplified from RNA transcripts. Investigators did first-round RT-PCR with HTBI primers, then second-round multiplex PCR. TCRdb used MiXCR to reprocess the multiplex PCR reads, holding one entry per CDR3 protein. The repertoire consists of around 660,000 distinct CDR3 sequences, with about 38% occurring once and the leading ten covering 3.3%. This clonotype was recorded once. Its specificity is not known. This CDR3 comprises 12 residues. The V end was cut by 1 base, the J end by 7 bases, with 6 bases between. Germline-derived CDR1 and CDR2 are SGHVS and FNYEAQ.

The specimen sequenced was peripheral blood. This rearrangement joins TRBV7-6 to TRBJ2-3, with D hard to call. The receptor's source is an adult man with Graves' ophthalmopathy. The CDR3 here is CASSLEQNTQYF. The CDR3 DNA reads as TGTGCCAGCAGCTTAGAACAAAATACGCAGTATTTT. The whole variable domain, remainder taken from reference TRBV7-6 and TRBJ2-3, is GAGVSQSPRYKVTKRGQDVALRCDPISGHVSLYWYRQALGQGPEFLTYFNYEAQQDKSGLPNDRFSAERPEGSISTLTIQRTEQRDSAMYRCASSLEQNTQYFGPGTRLTVL.